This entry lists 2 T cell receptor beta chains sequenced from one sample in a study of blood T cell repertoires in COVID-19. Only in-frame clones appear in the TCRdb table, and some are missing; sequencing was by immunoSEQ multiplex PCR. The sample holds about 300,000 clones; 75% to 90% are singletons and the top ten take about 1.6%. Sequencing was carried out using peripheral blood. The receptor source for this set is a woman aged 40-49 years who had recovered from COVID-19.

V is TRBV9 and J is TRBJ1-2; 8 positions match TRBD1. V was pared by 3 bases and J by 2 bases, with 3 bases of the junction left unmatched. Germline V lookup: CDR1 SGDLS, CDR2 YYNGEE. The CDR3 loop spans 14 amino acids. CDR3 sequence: CASSAYRGNYGYTF. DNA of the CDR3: TGTGCCAGCAGCGCTTACAGGGGGAACTATGGCTACACCTTC.

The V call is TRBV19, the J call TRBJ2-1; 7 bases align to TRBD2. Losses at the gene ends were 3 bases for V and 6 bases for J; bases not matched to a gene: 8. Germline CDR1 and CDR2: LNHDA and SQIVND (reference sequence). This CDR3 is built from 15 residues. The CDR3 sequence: CASSIGGGDLNEQFF. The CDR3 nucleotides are TGTGCCAGTAGTATCGGCGGGGGAGACCTCAATGAGCAGTTCTTC.